What follows are 14 T cell receptor beta chains derived from one specimen sequenced in a study of T cell repertoires in cytomegalovirus infection (dated by TCRdb to between 2018 and 2021). These reads were obtained on an Illumina HiSeq 1500. TCRdb redid the processing of the public reads, applying fastp at Q25 and MiXCR, and retained in-frame beta chains. Identical CDR3 protein sequences are pooled into one entry, listed with their most common genes and DNA. This sample has roughly 500,000 distinct CDR3 sequences in its table, and 33% of those were observed once. The ten biggest clones cover about 17% of the sample. This sample's treatment or condition label indicates: in vitro stimulation with specific CMV peptide epitopes to enrich CMV-specific T cells. For these receptors, no antigen is known. The specimen comprised cultured PBMCs, sampled from culture after CMV antigen stimulation. The receptors here all came from a human donor in good health (CMV status not recorded). Some clones in this sample may be carry-over from other donors' samples.

The chain has TRBV27 and TRBJ2-7; TRBD2 aligns across 11 bases. Germline trimming cut 6 bases from V and 3 bases from J; bases unmatched to any gene: 4. Germline CDR1 is MNHEY and CDR2 is SMNVEV (reference sequence). This CDR3 has 14 amino acids. CDR3 in amino acids: CASRSLAGVYEQYV. CDR3 DNA sequence: TGTGCCAGCAGATCACTAGCGGGAGTCTACGAGCAGTACGTC.

The chain uses TRBV7-2 and TRBJ2-3; no clear D gene. The CDR3 consists of 17 residues. The V end lost 0 bases, the J end lost 1 base, and 14 bases lay between the germline ends. Germline CDR1 SGHTA, CDR2 FQGNSA. The CDR3 reads CASSLALVGGGTDTQYF. The CDR3 DNA reads as TGTGCCAGCAGCTTAGCGCTTGTGGGCGGTGGCACAGATACGCAGTATTTT.

This clonotype was observed a handful of times. V usage is TRBV6-1 and J usage is TRBJ2-2, with D perhaps assigned TRBD1 or TRBD2 (5 bases each). V lost 6 bases and J lost 5, with 16 bases in between. The CDR3 sequence is 15 residues long. The germline V gene has CDR1 MNHNS and CDR2 SASEGT. Here the CDR3 DNA reads TGTGCCAGCAGACACGGGACCTTAGGGACCGGGGAGCTGTTTTTT. Its protein is CASRHGTLGTGELFF.

The gene calls are TRBV7-2 and TRBJ1-1; D uncertain. The CDR3 consists of 18 residues. With 0 bases removed from V and 4 bases from J, the gap between germline ends came to 21 bases. In germline, CDR1 is SGHTA, CDR2 FQGNSA. The chain's CDR3 is CASSLAWREGTWSTEAFF. CDR3 DNA sequence: TGTGCCAGCAGCTTAGCTTGGAGGGAGGGAACCTGGTCCACTGAAGCTTTCTTT.

This rearrangement joins TRBV19 to TRBJ1-4; 8 bases match TRBD1. The V segment lost 7 bases and the J segment 4 bases; nucleotides outside the gene matches: 5. This CDR3 is built from 14 residues. Germline V gives CDR1 LNHDA, CDR2 SQIVND (reference sequence). The CDR3 spells CASMGQDYNEKLFF. CDR3 nucleotide sequence: TGTGCCAGTATGGGACAGGACTATAATGAAAAACTGTTTTTT.

This clonotype has a handful of counts. The chain recombines TRBV5-1 with TRBJ2-1, with TRBD2 matching over 7 bases. Trimming at V came to 5 bases and at J to 6 bases, leaving 11 bases not matched to a gene. The germline V gene has CDR1 SGHRS and CDR2 YFSETQ. The CDR3 contains 15 residues. The CDR3: CASRPSGVYINEQFF. DNA for the CDR3: TGCGCCAGCAGACCAAGCGGGGTTTATATCAATGAGCAGTTCTTC. Combining the CDR3 with reference TRBV5-1 and TRBJ2-1 gives the whole variable domain KAGVTQTPRYLIKTRGQQVTLSCSPISGHRSVSWYQQTPGQGLQFLFEYFSETQRNKGNFPGRFSGRQFSNSRSEMNVSTLELGDSALYLCASRPSGVYINEQFFGPGTRLTVL.

This clonotype was seen only a few times. This chain connects TRBV29-1 to TRBJ2-3; 7 positions match TRBD1. V trimming: 3 bases; J trimming: 0 bases; junction bases outside the gene matches: 0. The CDR3 has 13 amino acids. Germline CDR1 reads SQVTM; CDR2 reads ANQGSEA. As DNA, the CDR3 is TGCAGCGTTGAGACAGGGAGCACAGATACGCAGTATTTT. It is translated as CSVETGSTDTQYF.

V usage is TRBV19 and J usage is TRBJ1-5; unclear D gene. The germline CDR1 and CDR2 sequences are LNHDA and SQIVND (reference sequence). V was shortened by 5 bases and J by 0 bases, with 11 bases between the two germline ends. The CDR3 has 15 residues. This CDR3 reads CASSSHIISNQPQHF. The CDR3 DNA reads TGTGCCAGTAGTTCGCACATCATTAGCAATCAGCCCCAGCATTTT.

V and J are TRBV24-1 and TRBJ1-2, with D possibly TRBD1 on 5 matching bases. Germline CDR1 KGHDR, CDR2 SFDVKD. Trimming stripped 7 bases from V and 2 bases from J, with 10 bases between. There are 13 residues in the CDR3. CDR3 protein: CATSLDTNYGYTF. The CDR3 region has the DNA TGTGCCACCAGCCTGGACACAAACTATGGCTACACCTTC.

CDR3 bases: TGTGCCAGCAGCTTGGTTGGACAGACTGAAGCTTTCTTT. This codes for CASSLVGQTEAFF. V gene TRBV5-5 combines with J gene TRBJ1-1; a weak D match, TRBD1 (6 bases). CDR3 size: 13 residues. Trimming stripped 0 bases from V and 5 bases from J, with 8 bases between. Germline V gives CDR1 SGHKS, CDR2 YYEKEE (reference sequence).

The chain employs TRBV5-6 and TRBJ1-2; D call uncertain. This CDR3 spans 16 amino acids. V was cut by 1 base and J by 3 bases, with 16 bases left in between. The germline V gene has CDR1 SGHDT and CDR2 YYEEEE. The CDR3 region is CASSLWASGRDYGYTF. CDR3 sequence (DNA): TGTGCCAGCAGCTTGTGGGCGAGTGGCCGCGACTATGGCTACACCTTC.

V usage is TRBV6-1 and J usage is TRBJ1-1; 7 bases are shared with TRBD1. Germline lookup yields CDR1 MNHNS and CDR2 SASEGT. Unmatched junction bases numbered 10, after V lost 2 bases and J lost 10 bases. This CDR3 has 14 residues. CDR3 residues: CASSEFWGTDRAFF. The DNA for the CDR3 is TGTGCCAGCAGTGAATTCTGGGGGACAGACAGAGCTTTCTTT.

There are a few counts of this clonotype. V is TRBV4-2 and J is TRBJ1-6; TRBD1 might be the D (5 bases). From germline, CDR1 is LGHNA and CDR2 YNFKEQ. CDR3 length equals 16 residues. V lost 3 bases and J lost 7, with 16 bases in between. The CDR3 coding sequence is TGTGCCAGCAGCCATGCCAAGCCAGGGTGGAATTCACCCCTCCACTTT. Its protein product is CASSHAKPGWNSPLHF.

The count of this clonotype is one. One base away lies a much larger clone, so this may be a sequencing read error. The V call is TRBV4-1, the J call TRBJ2-1; D uncertain. From germline, CDR1 is MGHRA and CDR2 YSYEKL. The CDR3 is made up of 16 amino acids. The CDR3 region is CASSQDNFPSYDEQFF. CDR3 sequence (DNA): TGCGCCAGCAGCCAAGATAACTTCCCCTCCTACGATGAGCAGTTCTTC.